This entry features one T cell receptor (beta chain) sequence. This sample is part of a study of blood T cell repertoires in COVID-19. This CDR3 has 17 amino acids. Germline loops: CDR1 ENHRY, CDR2 SYGVKD. With V trimmed by 0 bases and J by 6 bases, 14 bases remained unmatched. The protocol was immunoSEQ multiplex PCR, while the TCRdb copy is restricted to in-frame clones and leaves out a portion. The sample records over 150,000 clones, approximately 84% being singletons. The V and J genes are TRBV10-3 and TRBJ2-7, with 7 bases identical to TRBD1. The clonotype originates from a man in his late teens or twenties with active or convalescent COVID-19. Sequenced input: peripheral blood. CDR3: CAISESRGPDVPFEQYF. As DNA, the CDR3 is TGTGCCATCAGTGAGTCGAGGGGGCCCGACGTGCCCTTCGAGCAGTACTTC.